This T cell receptor (beta chain) was profiled in a study of blood T cell repertoires in COVID-19. Some clones are missing from TCRdb's copy, which holds only in-frame ones; the method was immunoSEQ multiplex PCR. Among roughly 130,000 clones listed, approximately 84% were seen once. Cohort assignment relied on participant-reported clinical history. V gave up 1 base and J gave up 9 bases, with 11 bases separating them. From germline, CDR1 is MDHEN and CDR2 SYDVKM. This CDR3 spans 13 amino acids. This clone has just one count. Material: PBMCs or T cells enriched from blood (not recorded which). The V gene is TRBV28, the J gene TRBJ2-3, with D tentatively TRBD1 (6 bases). The origin of this receptor is a woman between 50 and 59 years old with acute COVID-19. The CDR3 coding sequence is TGTGCCAGCAGTTTATCAGGGGACGAGACGCAGTATTTT. This sequence encodes CASSLSGDETQYF. The complete variable domain, with remaining parts taken from reference TRBV28 and TRBJ2-3, reads DVKVTQSSRYLVKRTGEKVFLECVQDMDHENMFWYRQDPGLGLRLIYFSYDVKMKEKGDIPEGYSVSREKKERFSLILESASTNQTSMYLCASSLSGDETQYFGPGTRLTVL.